Listed below are T cell receptor beta chains from one sample, sequenced in a study of cytomegalovirus exposure and HLA in healthy donors. The protocol was immunoSEQ multiplex PCR, while the TCRdb copy is restricted to in-frame clones and leaves out a portion. The data contain 200,000 to 300,000 clones, 90% of them singletons. Sequencing was performed on PBMCs. The source is a woman in her twenties or thirties in good health and CMV-seronegative. Each CDR3 is given with its conserved first and last residue. A D gene is named only where the DNA matches it firmly.

j_gene	v_gene	d_gene	CDR3aa	CDR3nt
TRBJ2-7	TRBV15	-	CATSRDPGNYEQYF	TGTGCCACCAGCAGAGATCCAGGAAACTACGAGCAGTACTTC
TRBJ2-7	TRBV11-2	-	CASSFSYEQYF	TGTGCCAGCAGCTTCTCATACGAGCAGTACTTC
TRBJ2-7	TRBV4-3	-	CASSQDRAGPSYEQYF	TGCGCCAGCAGCCAAGATCGGGCGGGCCCATCCTACGAGCAGTACTTC
TRBJ1-5	TRBV6-1	TRBD1	CASSEFSGGGNQPQHF	TGTGCCAGCAGTGAATTCTCAGGGGGTGGCAATCAGCCCCAGCATTTT
TRBJ2-7	TRBV5-1	-	CASSRDTTYEQYF	TGCGCCAGCAGCCGGGACACAACCTACGAGCAGTACTTC
TRBJ2-5	TRBV5-6	-	CASSPWRGAETQYF	TGTGCCAGCAGCCCTTGGAGGGGGGCAGAGACCCAGTACTTC
TRBJ2-1	TRBV27	-	CASSWGGHEQFF	TGTGCCAGCAGCTGGGGTGGGCATGAGCAGTTCTTC
TRBJ2-7	TRBV5-4	TRBD2	CASSDRLAGKYEQYF	TGTGCCAGCAGCGACCGACTAGCGGGGAAATACGAGCAGTACTTC
TRBJ2-1	TRBV28	TRBD2	CASSKTSGPYNEQFF	TGTGCCAGCAGTAAGACTAGCGGTCCCTACAATGAGCAGTTCTTC
TRBJ2-3	TRBV27	-	CASSYEDPTDTQYF	TGTGCCAGCAGTTATGAGGACCCCACAGATACGCAGTATTTT
TRBJ2-7	TRBV4-3	-	CASSQDRSTWEQYF	TGCGCCAGCAGCCAAGATAGGTCTACATGGGAGCAGTACTTC
TRBJ2-3	TRBV11-3	TRBD2	CASSRLAGEGYTQYF	TGTGCCAGCAGTCGACTAGCGGGAGAGGGATATACGCAGTATTTT
TRBJ2-7	TRBV15	TRBD1	CATSRPGTGTYEQYF	TGTGCCACCAGCAGACCCGGGACAGGTACCTACGAGCAGTACTTC
TRBJ2-1	TRBV7-9	-	CASSLDGYRLDEQFF	TGTGCCAGCAGCTTAGACGGCTATAGGCTCGATGAGCAGTTCTTC
TRBJ2-2	TRBV29-1	-	CSVENANTGELFF	TGCAGCGTAGAAAATGCGAACACCGGGGAGCTGTTTTTT
TRBJ2-7	TRBV7-6	-	CASSSTPGNYEQYF	TGTGCCAGCAGCTCAACCCCGGGAAACTACGAGCAGTACTTC
TRBJ2-7	TRBV28	-	CASSLRGRGYEQYF	TGTGCCAGCAGTTTACGGGGGAGAGGGTACGAGCAGTACTTC
TRBJ2-1	TRBV19	-	CASSISVGGSYNEQFF	TGTGCCAGTAGTATATCCGTCGGGGGCTCCTACAATGAGCAGTTCTTC
TRBJ1-1	TRBV28	-	CASSLISVAGGREAFF	TGTGCCAGCAGTTTAATCTCGGTGGCAGGCGGTCGAGAAGCTTTCTTT
TRBJ2-3	TRBV4-1	-	CASSQDPGRADTQYF	TGCGCCAGCAGCCAAGACCCAGGGCGGGCAGATACGCAGTATTTT
TRBJ1-2	TRBV29-1	-	CSAEEPYYGYTF	TGCAGCGCAGAAGAGCCCTACTATGGCTACACCTTC
TRBJ2-2	TRBV10-3	-	CAINLNTGELFF	TGTGCCATCAATCTGAACACCGGGGAGCTGTTTTTT
TRBJ2-1	TRBV5-1	-	CASSPDRNEQFF	TGCGCCAGCAGCCCCGACAGAAATGAGCAGTTCTTC
TRBJ2-2	TRBV4-3	-	CASSPLKNTGELFF	TGCGCCAGCAGCCCCCTAAAGAACACCGGGGAGCTGTTTTTT
TRBJ1-4	TRBV6-1	TRBD1	CASRQGSNEKLFF	TGTGCCAGTCGACAGGGATCTAATGAAAAACTGTTTTTT
TRBJ2-5	TRBV7-6	-	CASSLLQGEETQYF	TGTGCCAGCAGCTTACTCCAGGGTGAAGAGACCCAGTACTTC
TRBJ2-3	TRBV7-9	-	CASSLGGHLDTQYF	TGTGCCAGCAGCTTAGGAGGCCATCTAGATACGCAGTATTTT
TRBJ2-3	TRBV5-6	TRBD2	CASSSPELREYTDTQYF	TGTGCCAGCAGCTCCCCTGAGCTGCGGGAGTATACAGATACGCAGTATTTT
TRBJ2-7	TRBV28	TRBD2	CASSLGTSGTYEQYF	TGTGCCAGCAGTCTTGGGACTAGCGGGACCTACGAGCAGTACTTC
TRBJ2-2	TRBV5-1	TRBD1	CASREGQAMNTGELFF	TGCGCCAGCAGGGAGGGACAGGCTATGAACACCGGGGAGCTGTTTTTT
TRBJ2-3	TRBV7-6	TRBD2	CASTVAGPTDTQYF	TGTGCCAGCACCGTAGCGGGTCCCACAGATACGCAGTATTTT
TRBJ2-2	TRBV4-3	-	CASSQEGSGELFF	TGCGCCAGCAGCCAAGAAGGGTCCGGGGAGCTGTTTTTT